The 5 T cell receptor beta chains reported below all come from one sample, sequenced in a study of technical replicates of blood from a handful of donors. TCRdb's table, derived via immunoSEQ multiplex PCR, lists solely in-frame clones and lacks some. Seen here are roughly 13,000 clones, roughly 83% observed once, and the top ten hold approximately 11%. Material for sequencing was PBMCs. These TCRs come from a human donor in good health.

The chain employs TRBV9 and TRBJ2-1, with 10 bases matching TRBD2. CDR3 length: 14 residues. After removal of 4 bases from V and 5 bases from J, the junction contained 3 bases not matched to a gene. From germline, CDR1 is SGDLS and CDR2 YYNGEE. The CDR3 DNA sequence: TGTGCCAGCAGCACACTAGCGGGACACAATGAGCAGTTCTTC. This gives the protein CASSTLAGHNEQFF. The full variable domain, rest sourced from reference TRBV9 and TRBJ2-1, is DSGVTQTPKHLITATGQRVTLRCSPRSGDLSVYWYQQSLDQGLQFLIQYYNGEERAKGNILERFSAQQFPDLHSELNLSSLELGDSALYFCASSTLAGHNEQFFGPGTRLTVL.

The V and J genes are TRBV6-5 and TRBJ2-1; perhaps TRBD2 as D (6 bases). In germline, CDR1 is MNHEY, CDR2 SVGAGI. The CDR3 has 13 amino acids. V was clipped by 7 bases and J by 3 bases, with 10 bases between them. CDR3 amino acids: CASKTGDYNEQFF. CDR3 DNA: TGTGCCAGCAAAACGGGAGACTACAATGAGCAGTTCTTC.

The rearrangement links TRBV6-1 to TRBJ1-1, with 7 bases that match TRBD1. The CDR3 totals 14 residues. CDR1 is MNHNS and CDR2 is SASEGT in the germline V gene. The trim removed 5 bases at V and 2 bases at J, leaving 5 bases unmatched. The CDR3: CASSSGTVNTEAFF. The CDR3 bases are TGTGCCAGCAGTTCCGGGACAGTTAACACTGAAGCTTTCTTT.

The gene calls are TRBV27 and TRBJ2-2; 11 bases agree with TRBD1. V trimming: 5 bases; J trimming: 6 bases; junction bases outside the gene matches: 5. From germline, CDR1 is MNHEY and CDR2 SMNVEV (reference sequence). CDR3 length: 15 amino acids. CDR3 in amino acids: CASSDGTGGAGELFF. DNA for the CDR3: TGTGCCAGCAGTGATGGGACAGGGGGGGCCGGGGAGCTGTTTTTT.

The chain employs TRBV28 and TRBJ1-5; no clear D. Germline values: CDR1 MDHEN, CDR2 SYDVKM. CDR3 length equals 15 residues. Trimming stripped 1 base from V and 10 bases from J, with 17 bases between. CDR3 in amino acids: CASSLFQVTVGPQHF. The DNA for the CDR3 is TGTGCCAGCAGTTTATTTCAGGTGACCGTCGGACCCCAGCATTTT.